This TCR beta chain is from a study of blood T cell repertoires in COVID-19. Profiled with immunoSEQ multiplex PCR; TCRdb holds only in-frame clones, not every one. Here the sample spans about 250,000 clones, around 86% being singletons. Looked up from germline, CDR1 is GTSNPN and CDR2 is SVGIG (reference sequence). This CDR3 contains 15 residues. Trimming pared 1 base from V and 6 bases from J, leaving 15 bases between. The source of this sequence is a man aged 35 to 55 who had recovered from COVID-19. Input material: PBMCs or T cells enriched from blood (not recorded which). The chain carries TRBV30 and TRBJ2-2; D perhaps matches TRBD2 (6 bases). CDR3 DNA: TGTGCCTGGAGTGGGGGACTCACTCCTTCCGGGGAGCTGTTTTTT. It specifies CAWSGGLTPSGELFF.